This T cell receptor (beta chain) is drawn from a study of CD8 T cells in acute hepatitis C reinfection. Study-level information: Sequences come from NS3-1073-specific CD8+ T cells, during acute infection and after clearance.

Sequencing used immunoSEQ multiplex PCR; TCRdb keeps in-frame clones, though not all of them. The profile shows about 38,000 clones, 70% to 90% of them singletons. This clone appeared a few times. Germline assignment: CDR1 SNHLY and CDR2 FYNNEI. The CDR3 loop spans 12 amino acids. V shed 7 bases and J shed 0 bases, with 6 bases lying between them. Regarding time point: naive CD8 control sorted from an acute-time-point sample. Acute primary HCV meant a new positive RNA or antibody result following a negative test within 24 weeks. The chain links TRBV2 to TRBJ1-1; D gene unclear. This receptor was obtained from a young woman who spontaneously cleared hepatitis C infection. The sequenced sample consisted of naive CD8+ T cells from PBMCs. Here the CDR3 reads CASTGMNTEAFF. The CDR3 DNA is TGTGCCAGCACCGGAATGAACACTGAAGCTTTCTTT.